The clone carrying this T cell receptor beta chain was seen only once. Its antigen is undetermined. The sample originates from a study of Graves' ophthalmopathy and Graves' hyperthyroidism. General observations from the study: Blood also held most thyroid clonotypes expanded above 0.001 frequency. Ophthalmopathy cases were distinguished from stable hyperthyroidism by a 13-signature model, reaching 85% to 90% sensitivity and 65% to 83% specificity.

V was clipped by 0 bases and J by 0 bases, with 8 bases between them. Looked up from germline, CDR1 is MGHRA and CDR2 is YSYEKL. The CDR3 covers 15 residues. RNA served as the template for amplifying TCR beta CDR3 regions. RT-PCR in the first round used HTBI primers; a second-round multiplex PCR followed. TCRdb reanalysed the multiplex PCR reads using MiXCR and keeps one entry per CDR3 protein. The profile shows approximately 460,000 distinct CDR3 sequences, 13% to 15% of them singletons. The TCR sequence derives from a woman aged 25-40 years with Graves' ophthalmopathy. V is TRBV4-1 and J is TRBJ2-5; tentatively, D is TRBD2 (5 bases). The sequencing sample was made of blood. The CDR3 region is CASSQDTGYQETQYF. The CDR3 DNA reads TGCGCCAGCAGCCAAGACACGGGGTACCAAGAGACCCAGTACTTC.